One sample yielded the 22 T cell receptor beta chains listed below, sequenced in a study of CD8 T cells in ankylosing spondylitis. Via MiXCR, TCRdb re-called the 5' RACE reads, giving one row per CDR3 protein. The sample shows about 42,000 distinct CDR3 sequences, over 3.5% of them seen only once. The sequencing sample was made of blood, either unsorted or a sorted T cell fraction (not recorded which). Receptors were obtained from a female donor with ankylosing spondylitis or in good health (not recorded which).

This clonotype was counted ten times or more. The V and J genes are TRBV9 and TRBJ2-5; tentatively, D is TRBD1 or TRBD2 (5 bases each). Trimming pared 3 bases from V and 2 bases from J, leaving 14 bases between. The CDR3 sequence is 15 residues long. CDR1 is SGDLS, CDR2 YYNGEE, per germline. Written as DNA, the CDR3 is TGTGCCAGCAGCGGTTCCCGGGACCTACAAGAGACCCAGTACTTC. Amino acid sequence: CASSGSRDLQETQYF.

Concerning this clonotype: One end of the junction does not line up with germline, which may come from a read error. The chain carries TRBV9 and TRBJ2-1, with TRBD2 matching over 13 bases. The germline V gene has CDR1 SGDLS and CDR2 YYNGEE. This CDR3 spans 21 amino acids. Here the CDR3 DNA reads TGTGCCAGCAGCATAGATCAAGGGAGATCGGGACTAGCGGGACCTCGCAATAAGCAGTTCTTC. Translation: CASSIDQGRSGLAGPRNKQFF.

This clonotype was counted many times. The CDR3 protein is CASSEEGDTEAFF. The CDR3 DNA follows: TGTGCCAGCAGCGAGGAGGGGGACACTGAAGCTTTCTTT. The gene calls are TRBV9 and TRBJ1-1; possibly TRBD1 for D (6 bases). The length of the CDR3 is 13 residues. Germline V lookup: CDR1 SGDLS, CDR2 YYNGEE. V was shortened by 3 bases and J by 3 bases, with 9 bases between the two germline ends.

This clonotype occurred many times. The CDR3 DNA is TGTGCCAGCAGCCCCCGACTACCCACAGATACGCAGTATTTT. Protein: CASSPRLPTDTQYF. The gene calls are TRBV9 and TRBJ2-3, with TRBD2 as a possible D gene (5 bases). The CDR3 contains 14 residues. V was clipped by 4 bases and J by 2 bases, with 11 bases between them. CDR1 and CDR2 from the germline V gene are SGDLS and YYNGEE.

This clonotype was recorded many times. This chain links TRBV9 with TRBJ1-3; 7 positions agree with TRBD1. CDR1 and CDR2 (germline): SGDLS, YYNGEE. V dropped 2 bases and J dropped 3; count of bases not matched to a gene: 5. This CDR3 comprises 15 residues. CDR3 sequence: CASSVTGTGGNTIYF. The CDR3 DNA reads TGTGCCAGCAGCGTGACAGGGACGGGTGGAAACACCATATATTTT.

This clonotype has ten or more counts. The chain carries TRBV9 and TRBJ2-5, with D perhaps matching TRBD1 (5 bases). This CDR3 has 14 residues. CDR1 and CDR2 (germline): SGDLS, YYNGEE. V gave up 0 bases and J gave up 7 bases, with 13 bases separating them. CDR3 sequence: CASSVDRGLGTQYF. The CDR3 nucleotides read TGTGCCAGCAGCGTAGATAGGGGCCTAGGGACCCAGTACTTC.

This clonotype was detected only a few times. This sequence joins TRBV9 and TRBJ2-2, with D perhaps matching TRBD2 (6 bases). This CDR3 comprises 13 residues. Deletions cut 4 bases from V and 4 bases from J, with 8 bases between. Germline V gene sequence: CDR1 SGDLS, CDR2 YYNGEE. The CDR3 nucleotides read TGTGCCAGCAGCATGGGAGGCACCGGGGAGCTGTTTTTT. It translates to CASSMGGTGELFF.

This clonotype was seen at least ten times. The chain is built from TRBV9 and TRBJ1-4; TRBD1 aligns across 10 bases. CDR3 length: 14 residues. Per germline, CDR1 SGDLS and CDR2 YYNGEE. The trim removed 4 bases at V and 5 bases at J, leaving 2 bases unmatched. CDR3 sequence reads: CASSMGQGNEKLFF. CDR3 nucleotides: TGTGCCAGCAGCATGGGACAGGGGAATGAAAAACTGTTTTTT.

This clonotype was seen ten or more times. The V and J genes are TRBV9 and TRBJ2-3; TRBD2 agrees at 10 bases. V shed 0 bases, J shed 4 bases, and the junction held 8 bases outside the gene matches. Germline values: CDR1 SGDLS, CDR2 YYNGEE. This CDR3 has 17 amino acids. CDR3 in DNA: TGTGCCAGCAGCGTAGATCTAGCGGGGGTTATGGCAGATACGCAGTATTTT. This codes for CASSVDLAGVMADTQYF.

In this sample, this clonotype turned up many times. V is TRBV9 and J is TRBJ2-3, with TRBD2 as a possible D gene (5 bases). This CDR3 has 15 residues. V lost 0 bases and J 5 bases, leaving 13 bases between the germline ends. The germline CDR1 and CDR2 sequences are SGDLS and YYNGEE. The CDR3 DNA sequence: TGTGCCAGCAGCGTAGAAGAGGGAGCAAGAGATACGCAGTATTTT. It codes for CASSVEEGARDTQYF.

This clonotype was counted ten times or more. The gene calls are TRBV9 and TRBJ1-2; the D gene is possibly TRBD1 (5 bases). Between the trimmed V and J ends, which lost 1 base and 4 bases, there was a span of 14 bases. This CDR3 has 15 residues. In germline, CDR1 is SGDLS, CDR2 YYNGEE. The CDR3 region is CASSVSKGLVYGYTF. In DNA, the CDR3 is TGTGCCAGCAGCGTATCAAAGGGGCTCGTCTATGGCTACACCTTC.

This clonotype was counted ten times or more. This chain uses TRBV9 with TRBJ2-2; D remains unclear. CDR1 SGDLS and CDR2 YYNGEE come from the germline V gene. V dropped 4 bases and J dropped 2 bases, with 6 bases sitting between them. The CDR3 is 13 residues long. The CDR3 protein is CASSMVNTGELFF. CDR3 bases: TGTGCCAGCAGCATGGTTAACACCGGGGAGCTGTTTTTT.

This clonotype was counted at least ten times. This sequence joins TRBV9 and TRBJ1-2; D is ambiguous. The V gene's germline CDR1 is SGDLS and CDR2 YYNGEE. The V end lost 0 bases, the J end lost 8 bases, and 11 bases lay between the germline ends. CDR3 length equals 13 residues. The CDR3 region has the DNA TGTGCCAGCAGCGTAGAAGAATACGGAGGCTACACCTTC. Translating gives CASSVEEYGGYTF.

This clonotype was detected ten times or more. The CDR3 sequence: CASSSRDESGEAFF. CDR3 coding DNA: TGTGCCAGCAGCTCAAGGGACGAATCGGGTGAAGCTTTCTTT. The chain links TRBV21-1 to TRBJ1-1; the table assigns TRBD1, which was not confirmed against the DNA. TRBV21-1 is recorded as a pseudogene. The CDR3 consists of 14 residues.

This clonotype showed up many times. J is TRBJ2-1 and V is TRBV21-1; the table's D call TRBD2 went unverified against the DNA. TRBV21-1 is reported as a pseudogene. The CDR3 has 12 residues. CDR3 in DNA: TGTGCCAGCAGCAAAGAGGCGGGTAGACAGTTCTTC. The encoded protein is CASSKEAGRQFF.

By share, this clonotype counts as medium-sized. This sequence joins TRBV9 and TRBJ1-6; D is uncertain. Trimming removed 2 bases from V and 8 bases from J, with 8 bases in between. Germline V gene lookup returns CDR1 SGDLS and CDR2 YYNGEE. This CDR3 is built from 13 residues. CDR3 DNA: TGTGCCAGCAGCGTTCTTGGCGATTCACCCCTCCACTTT. As protein: CASSVLGDSPLHF.

There are many counts of this clonotype. V is TRBV9 and J is TRBJ1-3; a possible D gene is TRBD1 (5 bases). Trimming stripped 4 bases from V and 0 bases from J, with 17 bases between. CDR1 SGDLS and CDR2 YYNGEE come from the germline V gene. The CDR3 sequence is 17 residues long. CDR3 loop: CASSFRDVSLSGNTIYF. As DNA, the CDR3 is TGTGCCAGCAGCTTCCGGGACGTCAGCCTCTCTGGAAACACCATATATTTT.

This clonotype was observed many times. The V call is TRBV21-1, the J call TRBJ1-1. TRBV21-1 is annotated as a pseudogene. This CDR3 has 13 amino acids. CDR3: CASSKMVGTEAFF. The DNA of the CDR3 is TGTGCCAGCAGCAAAATGGTGGGGACTGAAGCTTTCTTT.

This clonotype showed up many times. The chain employs TRBV9 and TRBJ1-6, with D maybe TRBD1 (6 bases). The CDR3 length is 17 residues. Germline V gene sequence: CDR1 SGDLS, CDR2 YYNGEE. V was shortened by 3 bases and J by 8 bases, with 21 bases between the two germline ends. The CDR3 DNA is TGTGCCAGCAGCGCACACCCCACACAGGGTTCCGATTCACCCCTCCACTTT. This translates into CASSAHPTQGSDSPLHF.

This clonotype was found many times. The chain links TRBV9 to TRBJ1-4; D uncertain. The V end lost 3 bases, the J end lost 3 bases, and 6 bases lay between the germline ends. This CDR3 has 13 amino acids. Per germline, CDR1 SGDLS and CDR2 YYNGEE. CDR3 loop: CASSDGPNEKLFF. The CDR3 DNA follows: TGTGCCAGCAGCGACGGCCCTAATGAAAAACTGTTTTTT.

This clonotype was counted many times. The chain joins TRBV9 to TRBJ2-7; 10 bases map to TRBD2. The CDR3 has 16 amino acids. Looked up from germline, CDR1 is SGDLS and CDR2 is YYNGEE. The J segment lost 4 bases and the V segment lost 0 bases, leaving 7 bases of the junction unmatched. CDR3 DNA sequence: TGTGCCAGCAGCGTAGAGAGCGGGGGGGCCGGTTACGAGCAGTACTTC. It yields the protein CASSVESGGAGYEQYF.

The rearrangement joins TRBV9 to TRBJ2-5; the match to TRBD2 covers 11 bases. There are 16 residues in the CDR3. V shed 0 bases, J shed 3 bases, and the junction held 4 bases outside the gene matches. Germline V lookup: CDR1 SGDLS, CDR2 YYNGEE. As DNA, the CDR3 is TGTGCCAGCAGCGTAGACGGTAGCGGGGGGGAAGAGACCCAGTACTTC. This codes for CASSVDGSGGEETQYF.